This is a list of T cell receptor beta chains from one sample in a study of T cells in Graves' hyperthyroidism and ophthalmopathy. MiXCR, run by TCRdb on the multiplex PCR reads, gives a single entry per CDR3 protein. In the table there are almost 350,000 distinct CDR3 sequences, about a sixth of which are singletons. The sequenced sample was blood. The receptors stem from a woman aged 40 to 50 with Graves' ophthalmopathy. Each CDR3 is given without its conserved first and last residue. A D gene is named only where the DNA matches it firmly.

- TRBJ2-7 TRBV15 ATSRRAGSYEQY
- TRBJ2-5 TRBV2 ASSVGGETQY
TRBD2 TRBJ2-2 TRBV2 ASSETPGLAGGANTGELF
TRBD1 TRBJ2-7 TRBV12-3/TRBV12-4 ASSPTPPGQGTYEQY
- TRBJ1-1 TRBV6-5 ASKTLNTEAF
- TRBJ1-2 TRBV6-2/TRBV6-3 ASSSSGVYGYT
- TRBJ2-5 TRBV12-3/TRBV12-4 ASSSGLGTQY
TRBD1 TRBJ1-1 TRBV24-1 ATRGDRGFGTEAF
TRBD2 TRBJ2-7 TRBV28 ASSFLPWGGAYEQY
- TRBJ2-5 TRBV6-5 ASSYGRGPLGGYQETQY
- TRBJ1-1 TRBV19 ASSEHGGLTEAF
- TRBJ2-4 TRBV28 ASSPSRLAKNIQY
- TRBJ1-1 TRBV7-9 ASSTQWASREEAF
TRBD2 TRBJ2-7 TRBV20-1 SARVVAGGTEQY
- TRBJ2-2 TRBV12-3/TRBV12-4 ASSINTGELF
- TRBJ1-1 TRBV6-2/TRBV6-3 ASSLPGWNTEAF
TRBD1 TRBJ2-2 TRBV6-1 ASSRQGHTGELF
- TRBJ1-1 TRBV30 AWSVSDLTEAF
- TRBJ1-6 TRBV27 ASSSRQGTDNSPLH
- TRBJ1-2 TRBV27 ASSSITGFYGYI
TRBD1 TRBJ2-1 TRBV28 ASSHTGTVNEQF
TRBD2 TRBJ2-5 TRBV5-1 ASSPEGTRNQETQY
TRBD1 TRBJ1-2 TRBV9 ASSGPDSRGQGGYGYT
- TRBJ2-5 TRBV29-1 SVEGDEETQY
- TRBJ2-2 TRBV2 ASTEQGTGELF
- TRBJ1-3 TRBV28 ASRGSTVSGNTIY
- TRBJ2-5 TRBV7-9 ASSTGPARETQY
- TRBJ2-7 TRBV28 ASSMIRFPLEQS
- TRBJ2-1 TRBV12-3/TRBV12-4 ASSFRGRPF
TRBD1 TRBJ2-7 TRBV19 ASSNSLGQTAYEQY
TRBD1 TRBJ2-5 TRBV7-2 ASSLLTGRRETQY
TRBD1 TRBJ1-1 TRBV7-9 ASSLGRDREAF
- TRBJ1-2 TRBV19 ASRNTGHIYGYT